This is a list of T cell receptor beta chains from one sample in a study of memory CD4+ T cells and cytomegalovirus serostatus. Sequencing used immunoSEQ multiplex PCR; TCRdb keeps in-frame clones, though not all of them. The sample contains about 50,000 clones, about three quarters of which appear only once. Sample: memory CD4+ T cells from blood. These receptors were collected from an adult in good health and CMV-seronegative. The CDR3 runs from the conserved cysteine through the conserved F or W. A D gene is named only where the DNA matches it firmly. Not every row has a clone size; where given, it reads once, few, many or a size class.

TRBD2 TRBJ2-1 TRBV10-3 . TGTGCCATCAGTGAAGCGGGGGTCATCAATGAGCAGTTCTTC CAISEAGVINEQFF
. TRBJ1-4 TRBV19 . TGTGCCAGTAGTATCTCACTCCAGGAAAAACTGTTTTTT CASSISLQEKLFF
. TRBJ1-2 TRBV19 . TGTGCCAGTAGTATCGGGGTAAACTATGGCTACACCTTC CASSIGVNYGYTF
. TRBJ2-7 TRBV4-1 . TGCGCCAGCAGCCAAGCTGACGGATATGCGCAGTACTTC CASSQADGYAQYF
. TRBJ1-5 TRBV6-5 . TGTGCCAGCAGGGCAACAGGGAGTCGTCAGCCCCAGCATTTT CASRATGSRQPQHF
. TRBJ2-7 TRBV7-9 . TGTGCCAGCAGCTACCGGGACTACGAGCAGTACTTC CASSYRDYEQYF
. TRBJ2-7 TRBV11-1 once TGTGCCAGCAGCAAGGGGTTTAGCTCCTACGAGCAGTACTTC CASSKGFSSYEQYF
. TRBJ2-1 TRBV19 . TGTGCCAGTAGTATCAGTCGGGGCGGGGAGCAGTTCTTC CASSISRGGEQFF
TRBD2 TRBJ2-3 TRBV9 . TGTGCCAGCAGCGTAGCTCTAACTAGCGGGGGGCGAGGGGATACGCAGTATTTT CASSVALTSGGRGDTQYF
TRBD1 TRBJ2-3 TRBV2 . TGTGCCAGAGTGTCGACAGGGACAGATACGCAGTATTTT CARVSTGTDTQYF
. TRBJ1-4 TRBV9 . TGTGCCAGCAGCCGGGAGGGTAGGTCCTATGAAAAACTGTTTTTT CASSREGRSYEKLFF
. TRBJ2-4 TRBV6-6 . TGTGCCAGCACTCCCGGCGGCTTAGCCAAAAACATTCAGTACTTC CASTPGGLAKNIQYF
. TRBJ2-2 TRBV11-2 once TGTGCCAGCAGCTTAGGGACCGGGGAGCTGTTTTTT CASSLGTGELFF
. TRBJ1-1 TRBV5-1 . TGCGCCAGCAGAGTAGGGTCGGGGCCGAACACTGAAGCTTTCTTT CASRVGSGPNTEAFF
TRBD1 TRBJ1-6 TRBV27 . TGTGCCAGCAGTTTAATGGGGGACAGGGGGAATTCACCCCTCCACTTT CASSLMGDRGNSPLHF
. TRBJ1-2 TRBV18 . TGTGCCAGCTCACCAGGCCCCCCAAACTATGGCTACACCTTC CASSPGPPNYGYTF
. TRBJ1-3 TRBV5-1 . TGCGCCAGCAGTCTGTCGGGGGCCTCTGGAAACACCATATATTTT CASSLSGASGNTIYF
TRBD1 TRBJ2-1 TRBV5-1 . TGCGCCAGCAGCCCGGAGACAGGGTCCTTTTACAATGAGCAGTTCTTC CASSPETGSFYNEQFF
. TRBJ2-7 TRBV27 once TGTGCCAGCAGGGACGATGCAGGGAGCTCCTACGAGCAGTACTTC CASRDDAGSSYEQYF
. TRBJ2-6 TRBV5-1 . TGCGCCAGCAGCTTAGGACAGTACTCTGGGGCCAACGTCCTGACTTTC CASSLGQYSGANVLTF
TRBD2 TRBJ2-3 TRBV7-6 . TGTGCCAGCAGCTTAATGGGGGGGGATACAGATACGCAGTATTTT CASSLMGGDTDTQYF
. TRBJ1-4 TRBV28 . TGTGCCAGCAGTTTAGGTGGCAGAACTAATGAAAAACTGTTTTTT CASSLGGRTNEKLFF
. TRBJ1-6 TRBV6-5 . TGTGCCAGCACCCAAGGGAATTCACCCCTCCACTTT CASTQGNSPLHF